This T cell receptor beta chain derives from a study of identical twins (dated by TCRdb to 2016 to 2017). Concerning the study at large: To test whether fetal clonotypes persist, this study deep-sequenced TCR alpha and beta repertoires from monozygotic twins, from unrelated adults of various ages, and from cord blood. To rule out contamination, replicate twin experiments were performed at different times with different library preparation protocols. On the study overall, not on this receptor specifically: Recombination models systematically underestimated out-of-frame TCR alpha sharing in monozygotic twins but agreed with sharing between unrelated individuals. A weaker excess of twin sharing was found in beta out-of-frame sequences because the signal-to-noise ratio was lowered by fewer shared sequences. Abundant cord blood beta clonotypes had fewer insertions, young adult naive repertoires showed a similar but weaker trend, and memory repertoires showed no such trend. Compared with coincidental sharing between unrelated individuals, out-of-frame TCR alpha sequences shared between twins had an excess of sequences with low generation probability. Invariant T cells such as MAIT and iNKT could partly confound zero-insertion analyses, although diverse VJ usage argued against such confounding for most clonotypes. Because the same donors could not be followed over many years, the conclusions depended on cross-sectional statistical analysis.

V lost 2 bases and J lost 4 bases; the stretch between them is 12 bases long. Including the terminal cysteine and phenylalanine, the CDR3 comprises 15 residues. Kept here is only the CDR3 DNA, which spans 45 bases and is read in frame from base 1. Per the germline V gene, KGHSH is the CDR1 and LQKENI is the CDR2. Receptors were amplified or captured by 5' RACE. The reads were generated on an Illumina HiSeq 2000. A universal primer binding site was added through template switching, and the final cDNA carried a unique molecular identifier so that TCR cDNA molecules could be counted accurately. Specific primers in the conserved constant-segment region were used to synthesize first-strand cDNA for the TCR alpha and beta chains. Each cDNA library was double barcoded, with a SMART-Mk sample barcode plus Illumina barcodes, to control for contamination. TruSeq adapter sequences and Illumina sample barcodes were added in two successive PCR steps. The Illumina HiSeq platform was used with custom primers to sequence TCR alpha and beta cDNA libraries. In the authors' own workflow: MiGEC processed the raw reads to extract unique molecular identifiers, while MiXCR was used to determine the CDR3 positions. Recombination models were inferred per individual with the repgenHMM and IGoR tools using an EM algorithm. The analysis of shared clonotypes was done with the tcR package in R, with sharing normalized by the product of cloneset sizes. To study raw recombination free of thymic and clonal selection effects, out-of-frame nonproductive sequences were analyzed. Using fastp trimming at Q25 and MiXCR clonotype assembly, TCRdb reanalyzed the public sequencing data and kept in-frame beta chains. CDR3 protein sequences are deduplicated, and each keeps its most common genes and DNA. None of the V and J calls come from the authors' own analysis; TCRdb made them. For this sample there are over 200,000 distinct CDR3 sequences; 8% to 11% appear just once. The ten largest make up 10% of the sample.

This clonotype was counted a few times. Its antigen specificity is not known. Base qualities are not recorded, but no much larger clone differs from it by a single base. Every donor was a healthy Caucasian. Miltenyi CD45RO+ enrichment and human naive T-cell isolation kits were used to isolate memory (CD45RO+) and naive T cells from PBMC. The sequenced material came from memory T cells sorted from blood. The cell subset or site label here, explained by the study, means: CD45RO+ enriched T cells. The receptor was isolated from a man in his fifties or sixties in good health. Recombination connected TRBV18 to TRBJ1-5, and TRBD1 may be the D gene, going by 6 matching bases. The sequenced DNA is TGTGCCAGCTCACCAAGGGGGGAGCCAAATCAGCCCCAGCATTTT. Translated, it reads CASSPRGEPNQPQHF.